Sequencing of this T cell receptor beta chain was carried out in a study of Ad26.COV2.S vaccination and SARS-CoV-2 variants. Study-level background: Of the COV1001 trial arms, the Ad26.COV2.S arm included the donor.

Sample treatment: around 19 received Ad26.COV2.S at low or high dose, single or two shots; about 5 received placebo; per-sample allocation not given. Day 63 after the first injection of vaccine or placebo was the sampling time. SARS-CoV-2 spike from the Wuhan strain was encoded by the vaccine, an Ad26 vector. Germline V gives CDR1 ENHRY, CDR2 SYGVKD. This CDR3 spans 15 amino acids. Trimming took 7 bases from V and 4 from J; bases not matched to a gene: 8. The method was immunoSEQ multiplex PCR; TCRdb's version includes in-frame clones alone and lacks a portion of them. Of some 640,000 clones listed, roughly nine tenths are singletons.

This receptor was identified in a person between 18 and 65 years old who received the Ad26.COV2.S COVID-19 vaccine or a placebo. Sequencing used peripheral blood, obtained in a trial of Ad26.COV2.S vaccine versus placebo. The chain links TRBV10-3 to TRBJ2-2, with 8 bases fitting TRBD1. CDR3 loop: CAINPGQGGTGELFF. The CDR3 bases are TGTGCCATCAACCCCGGACAGGGAGGCACCGGGGAGCTGTTTTTT.